This is a list of T cell receptor beta chains from one sample in a study of graft-versus-host responses after intestinal transplantation. The assay was immunoSEQ multiplex PCR, and TCRdb's table has in-frame clones only and misses some. Here the sample spans around 120,000 clones, around 93% being singletons. The antigens of these receptors remain unknown. Specimen: unstimulated CD4+ T cells sorted from spleen or lymph node cells, collected before intestinal transplant. The receptors come from a human donor who received an intestinal transplant. The CDR3 runs from the conserved cysteine through the conserved F or W. D genes are given only for firm matches. Rows give clone size only sometimes, using once, few, many, or a class for an expanded clone.

cdr3_length: 13; v_call: TRBV7-2; clone_size: -; j_call: TRBJ2-1; d_call: -; cdr3_nt: TGTGCCAGCAGCTTACGGGGATACAATGAGCAGTTCTTC; cdr3_aa: CASSLRGYNEQFF
cdr3_length: 15; v_call: TRBV4-1; clone_size: -; j_call: TRBJ2-5; d_call: -; cdr3_nt: TGCGCCAGCAGCCGCGGGACTTCTCGGCTTGAGACCCAGTACTTC; cdr3_aa: CASSRGTSRLETQYF
cdr3_length: 13; v_call: TRBV28; clone_size: few; j_call: TRBJ2-7; d_call: -; cdr3_nt: TGTGCCAGCAGGACCTACAGGGCTGACGAGCAGTACTTC; cdr3_aa: CASRTYRADEQYF
cdr3_length: 13; v_call: TRBV6-5; clone_size: -; j_call: TRBJ1-5; d_call: -; cdr3_nt: TGTGCCAGCAGTTACGGGTTTAGGCAGCCCCAGCATTTT; cdr3_aa: CASSYGFRQPQHF
cdr3_length: 15; v_call: TRBV28; clone_size: -; j_call: TRBJ2-7; d_call: TRBD2; cdr3_nt: TGTGCCAGCAGCACGACTAGCGGGACTCGATACGAGCAGTACTTC; cdr3_aa: CASSTTSGTRYEQYF
cdr3_length: 16; v_call: TRBV28; clone_size: -; j_call: TRBJ2-4; d_call: -; cdr3_nt: TGTGCCAGCAGTTATACAGGGAAGGGGGCCAAAAACATTCAGTACTTC; cdr3_aa: CASSYTGKGAKNIQYF
cdr3_length: 13; v_call: TRBV2; clone_size: -; j_call: TRBJ1-1; d_call: -; cdr3_nt: TGTGCCCGGACCAGGGTAATGAACACTGAAGCTTTCTTT; cdr3_aa: CARTRVMNTEAFF
cdr3_length: 16; v_call: TRBV25-1; clone_size: -; j_call: TRBJ2-3; d_call: TRBD1; cdr3_nt: TGTGCCAGCAGTGACCTATTGACAGGGTATGCAGATACGCAGTATTTT; cdr3_aa: CASSDLLTGYADTQYF
cdr3_length: 11; v_call: TRBV20-1; clone_size: -; j_call: TRBJ2-7; d_call: -; cdr3_nt: TGCAGTGCTAGGGAGCCCTACGAGCAGTACTTC; cdr3_aa: CSAREPYEQYF
cdr3_length: 17; v_call: TRBV19; clone_size: -; j_call: TRBJ2-1; d_call: -; cdr3_nt: TGTGCCAGTAGCCGCCCTCGGGTCAAGGGGTCCTACAATGAGCAGTTCTTC; cdr3_aa: CASSRPRVKGSYNEQFF
cdr3_length: 17; v_call: TRBV9; clone_size: -; j_call: TRBJ1-2; d_call: -; cdr3_nt: TGTGCCAGCAGCGCCGATCGCACCGGGGCAGATCCCTATGGCTACACCTTC; cdr3_aa: CASSADRTGADPYGYTF
cdr3_length: 12; v_call: TRBV6-5; clone_size: -; j_call: TRBJ2-7; d_call: TRBD2; cdr3_nt: TGTGCCAGCAGACAATCTAGCGGGCGCGGGGACTTC; cdr3_aa: CASRQSSGRGDF
cdr3_length: 16; v_call: TRBV19; clone_size: -; j_call: TRBJ1-5; d_call: -; cdr3_nt: TGTGCCAGTATCCCGGGGGGCCTTCAGCTAATGCAGCCCCAGCATTTT; cdr3_aa: CASIPGGLQLMQPQHF
cdr3_length: 14; v_call: TRBV7-3; clone_size: -; j_call: TRBJ2-2; d_call: -; cdr3_nt: TGTGCCAGCAGCGGGGGATCGAACACCGGGGAGCTGTTTTTT; cdr3_aa: CASSGGSNTGELFF